Here is one TCR beta chain with its context. The target antigen is unknown. The 5'RACE template-switching step produced TCR cDNA and added a universal primer site and UMIs. MiXCR, run by TCRdb on the 5' RACE reads, gives a single entry per CDR3 protein. The data contain hundreds of thousands of distinct CDR3 sequences, roughly 14% of them singletons. CDR1 SEHNR and CDR2 FQNEAQ come from the germline V gene (reference sequence). Trimming took 4 bases from V and 1 from J, leaving 19 bases between them. The CDR3 has 17 amino acids. The sample originates from a study of T cells after yellow fever vaccination. Study-wide points: Once the booster was given, most primary-vaccination clones reappeared, at about 97% for CD4 and around 90% for CD8.

Sequencing was performed on PBMCs, taken on the day of the yellow fever booster vaccination. V usage is TRBV7-9 and J usage is TRBJ1-1; no firm D call. The source is a man aged 30 to 39 who received the YFV17D yellow fever vaccine. This chain's CDR3 is CASSSSIEWVANTEAFF. The CDR3 DNA reads as TGTGCCAGCAGCTCCTCCATCGAATGGGTCGCGAACACTGAAGCTTTCTTT.